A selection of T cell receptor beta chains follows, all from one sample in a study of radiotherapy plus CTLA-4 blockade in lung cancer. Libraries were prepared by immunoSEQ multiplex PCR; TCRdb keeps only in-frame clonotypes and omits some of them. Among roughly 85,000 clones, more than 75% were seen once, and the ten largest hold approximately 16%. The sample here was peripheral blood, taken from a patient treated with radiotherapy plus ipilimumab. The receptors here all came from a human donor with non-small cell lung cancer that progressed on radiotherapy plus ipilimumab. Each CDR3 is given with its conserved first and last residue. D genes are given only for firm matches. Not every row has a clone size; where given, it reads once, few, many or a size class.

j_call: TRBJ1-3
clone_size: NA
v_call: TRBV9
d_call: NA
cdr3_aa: CASSVQGTGNTIYF
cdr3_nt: TGTGCCAGCAGCGTGCAGGGGACTGGAAACACCATATATTTT

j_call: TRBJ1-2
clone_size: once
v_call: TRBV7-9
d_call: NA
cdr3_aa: CASSLNADYGYTF
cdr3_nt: TGTGCCAGCAGCTTAAATGCGGACTATGGCTACACCTTC

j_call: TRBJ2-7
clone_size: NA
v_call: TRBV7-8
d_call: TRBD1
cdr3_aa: CASSLDGTGAYEQYF
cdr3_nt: TGTGCCAGCAGCTTAGACGGGACAGGCGCCTACGAGCAGTACTTC

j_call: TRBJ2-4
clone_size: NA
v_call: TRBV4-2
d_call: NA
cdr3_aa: CASSQRKDEYIQYF
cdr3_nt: TGTGCCAGCAGCCAACGGAAGGACGAGTACATTCAGTACTTC

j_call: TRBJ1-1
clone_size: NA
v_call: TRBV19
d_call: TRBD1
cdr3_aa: CASSTDRGTEAFF
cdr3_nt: TGTGCCAGTAGTACCGACAGGGGCACTGAAGCTTTCTTT

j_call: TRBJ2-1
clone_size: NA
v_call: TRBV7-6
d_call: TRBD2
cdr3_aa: CASSPLSGTSGVREQFF
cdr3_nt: TGTGCCAGCAGCCCCCTATCAGGGACTAGCGGGGTAAGAGAGCAGTTCTTC

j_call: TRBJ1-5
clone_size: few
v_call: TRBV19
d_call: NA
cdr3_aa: CASSLTRGGNQPQHF
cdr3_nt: TGTGCCAGTAGTTTAACCAGGGGAGGGAATCAGCCCCAGCATTTT

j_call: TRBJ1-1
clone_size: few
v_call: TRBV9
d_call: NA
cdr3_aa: CASRENTEAFF
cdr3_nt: TGTGCCAGTAGGGAGAACACTGAAGCTTTCTTT

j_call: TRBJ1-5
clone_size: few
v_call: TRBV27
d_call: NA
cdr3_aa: CASSLGRSNQPQHF
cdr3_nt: TGTGCCAGCAGTTTGGGACGGAGCAATCAGCCCCAGCATTTT

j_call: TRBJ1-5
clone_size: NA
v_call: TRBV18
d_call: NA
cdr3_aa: CASSSAPGNQPQHF
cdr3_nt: TGTGCCAGCTCATCCGCCCCCGGCAATCAGCCCCAGCATTTT

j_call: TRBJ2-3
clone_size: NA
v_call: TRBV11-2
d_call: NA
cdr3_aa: CASSSQIGRDTQYF
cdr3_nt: TGTGCCAGCAGCTCCCAAATTGGTAGGGATACGCAGTATTTT

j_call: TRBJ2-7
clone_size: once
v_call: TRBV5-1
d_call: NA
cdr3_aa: CASGTQPGASYEQYF
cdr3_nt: TGCGCCAGCGGTACACAACCGGGAGCCTCCTACGAGCAGTACTTC

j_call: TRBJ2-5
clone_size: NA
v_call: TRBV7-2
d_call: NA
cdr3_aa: CASSLAWGRSETQYF
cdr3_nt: TGTGCCAGCAGCTTAGCGTGGGGGAGGAGCGAGACCCAGTACTTC

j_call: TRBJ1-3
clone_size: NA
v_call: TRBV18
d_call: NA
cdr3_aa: CASSPGRGRGNTIYF
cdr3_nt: TGTGCCAGCTCACCTGGCCGAGGGAGAGGAAACACCATATATTTT

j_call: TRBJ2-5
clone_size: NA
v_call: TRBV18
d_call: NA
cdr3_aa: CASSPGTSSGGTQYF
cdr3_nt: TGTGCCAGCTCGCCCGGGACTTCGTCCGGAGGGACCCAGTACTTC

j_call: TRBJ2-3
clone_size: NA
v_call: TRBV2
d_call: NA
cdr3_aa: CASRGTTDTQYF
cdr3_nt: TGTGCCAGCAGGGGGACCACAGATACGCAGTATTTT

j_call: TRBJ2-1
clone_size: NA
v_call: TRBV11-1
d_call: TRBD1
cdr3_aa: CASSLPGQGIHNEQFF
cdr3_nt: TGTGCCAGCAGCTTACCGGGACAGGGGATCCACAATGAGCAGTTCTTC

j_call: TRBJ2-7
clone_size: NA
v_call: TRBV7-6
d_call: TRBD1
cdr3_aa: CASSSRDREEGQYF
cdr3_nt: TGTGCCAGCAGCTCCCGGGACAGGGAAGAGGGACAGTACTTC

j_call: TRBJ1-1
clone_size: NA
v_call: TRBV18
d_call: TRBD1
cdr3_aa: CASSPAGQAFF
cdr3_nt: TGTGCCAGCTCACCAGCGGGACAGGCTTTCTTT

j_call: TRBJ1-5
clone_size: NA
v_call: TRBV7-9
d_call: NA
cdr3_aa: CASSSSRDGGLYSNQPQHF
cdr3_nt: TGTGCCAGCAGCTCTAGCAGGGATGGGGGCCTATATAGCAATCAGCCCCAGCATTTT

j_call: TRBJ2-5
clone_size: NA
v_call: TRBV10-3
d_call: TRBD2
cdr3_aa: CASVAGVGETQYF
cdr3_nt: TGTGCCTCCGTAGCGGGGGTAGGGGAGACCCAGTACTTC

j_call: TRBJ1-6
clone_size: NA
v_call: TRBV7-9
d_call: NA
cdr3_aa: CASSQTRTESPLHF
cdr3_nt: TGTGCCAGCAGCCAAACTCGGACAGAATCACCCCTCCACTTT

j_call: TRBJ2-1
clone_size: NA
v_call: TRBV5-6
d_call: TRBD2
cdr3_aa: CASSLDALAGLAVAGEQFF
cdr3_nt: TGTGCCAGCAGCCTGGACGCACTAGCGGGATTAGCCGTCGCGGGGGAGCAGTTCTTC

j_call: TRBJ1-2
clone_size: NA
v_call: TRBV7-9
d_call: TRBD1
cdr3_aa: CASSLGQGFRSYTF
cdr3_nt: TGTGCCAGCAGCTTAGGACAGGGGTTTAGGAGCTACACCTTC